This T cell receptor (beta chain) was obtained from a study of cytomegalovirus exposure and HLA in healthy donors. As for the study in general: There were approximately 80 million unique TCRs (from HLA-typed donors) in an early data release. Notes on the study in general: Three CMV-associated chains were confirmed in vitro to be specific for CMV antigens.

Of note for this clone: Its antigen is still unknown.

Primers for the PCR totalled 60 Vbeta and 13 Jbeta. Original analysis: Later, roughly 80 million unique TCR beta chains were counted in an analysis, and approximately 10 million of them were shared. The table came from immunoSEQ multiplex PCR; TCRdb's copy has only in-frame clones and leaves some out. Clone size and V and J calls were adopted from that table, with D and trimming inferred from the DNA. The top ten clones hold 7% to 9% of a sample with over 150,000 clones, 75% to 85% of them seen once. This clonotype was obtained from a male donor in good health and CMV-seropositive. Input material: PBMCs.

In DNA, the CDR3 is TGTGCCAGCAGCCAGGGGAGGAACACCGGGGAGCTGTTTTTT. Its translation: CASSQGRNTGELFF. The rearrangement links TRBV6-5 to TRBJ2-2, with a possible D match to TRBD1 (6 bases). Trimming removed 6 bases at V and 1 base at J, with 9 bases between. Germline V gene lookup returns CDR1 MNHEY and CDR2 SVGAGI. CDR3 length: 14 residues.